This T cell receptor beta chain comes out of a study of blood T cells in healthy people across ages. The study, taken as a whole, reports: Not knowing donor CMV status may have confounded expanded clonotype changes.

Turning to this clonotype: The antigen is undetermined.

With a J-beta primer mix and a sample-barcoded 5' primer, a second PCR ran about 6 to 11 cycles. Tagging of each cDNA molecule was performed by a template-switch adaptor with 12 random nucleotides. TCRdb re-called the 5' RACE reads through MiXCR, storing one row per CDR3 protein. The sample lists 600,000 to 850,000 distinct CDR3 sequences; roughly 44% were seen once. Total RNA, at least 5.5 micrograms per sample, came from PBMCs. The CDR3 loop spans 16 amino acids. CDR1 is MDHEN and CDR2 is SYDVKM in the germline V gene. Trimming took off 7 bases at V and 4 bases at J, with 22 bases between the two ends.

This chain uses TRBV28 with TRBJ2-5; the D gene is possibly TRBD1 (6 bases). The sequence was obtained from a woman aged 60-75 years in good health. Sequenced sample: blood. CDR3 in amino acids: CASIEGVRQDGETQYF. DNA for the CDR3: TGTGCCAGCATCGAGGGGGTGCGACAAGACGGAGAGACCCAGTACTTC.